The 5 T cell receptor beta chains given below trace back to one sample, sequenced in a study of Graves' ophthalmopathy and Graves' hyperthyroidism. Amplification targeted the TCR beta CDR3 regions, with RNA transcripts as the source material. HTBI primers served in a first-round RT-PCR, which a second-round multiplex PCR followed. Each CDR3 protein is one row after TCRdb ran MiXCR on the multiplex PCR reads. The sample lists around 1.1 million distinct CDR3 sequences; about 35% were seen once. What was sequenced was peripheral blood or thyroid tissue (not recorded which). These receptors were collected from an adult man with Graves' hyperthyroidism.

This chain uses TRBV5-4 with TRBJ2-7; possibly TRBD1 or TRBD2 for D (5 bases each). The CDR3 spans 11 residues. The germline CDR1 and CDR2 sequences are SGHNT and YYREEE (reference sequence). Trimming stripped 10 bases from V and 6 bases from J, with 14 bases between. The CDR3 region is CAATRGGEQYF. Here the CDR3 DNA reads TGTGCCGCCACGAGGGGTGGCGAGCAGTACTTC.

The rearrangement uses TRBV6-6 and TRBJ2-7; the match to TRBD2 covers 7 bases. The CDR3 contains 13 residues. Trimming at V came to 10 bases and at J to 3 bases, leaving 9 bases not matched to a gene. Germline V CDR1 and CDR2: MNHNY, SVGAGI (reference sequence). The CDR3 region is CAITAGAIYEQYF. The CDR3 region has the DNA TGTGCCATAACGGCGGGAGCAATCTACGAGCAGTACTTC.

The chain combines TRBV27 with TRBJ2-5; 7 bases are shared with TRBD2. The CDR3 has 17 residues. Germline V gene sequence: CDR1 MNHEY, CDR2 SMNVEV (reference sequence). V was clipped by 6 bases and J by 5 bases; unmatched bases: 18. This chain's CDR3 is CASSQFSLTGGFETQYF. The CDR3 DNA follows: TGTGCCAGCAGCCAGTTTAGTCTCACCGGGGGGTTCGAGACCCAGTACTTC.

This clonotype has ten or more counts. CDR3 in DNA: TGTGCCAGCAGCGGGGGGGTAAGGGTAGAAGCTTTCTTT. Translation: CASSGGVRVEAFF. The gene calls are TRBV6-5 and TRBJ1-1; D is perhaps TRBD1 (5 bases). The CDR3 length is 13 residues. Germline CDR1 reads MNHEY; CDR2 reads SVGAGI. V lost 6 bases and J lost 8, with 16 bases in between.

The genes are TRBV3-1 and TRBJ2-7; 7 bases align to TRBD1. Trimming removed 0 bases from V and 2 bases from J; junction bases left unmatched: 4. CDR3 length equals 15 residues. CDR1 is LGHDT and CDR2 is YNNKEL in the germline V gene (reference sequence). The chain's CDR3 is CASSQEAQGTYEQYF. Written as DNA, the CDR3 is TGTGCCAGCAGCCAAGAAGCACAGGGGACCTACGAGCAGTACTTC.